The sequence of this T cell receptor beta chain was determined in a study of blood T cell repertoires in COVID-19. Turning to the study itself: Acute-phase and convalescent COVID-19 samples originated in the United States, Italy and Spain.

The study recruited people aged 18 to 89 years across some 23 US areas. Which cohort a participant joined came from the clinical history participants gave. Method: immunoSEQ multiplex PCR; TCRdb's copy keeps in-frame clones and lacks some. The profile covers 200,000 to 250,000 clones, with around 85% appearing a single time and around 4% taken by the ten largest. The CDR3 runs to 15 residues. The V end was cut by 0 bases, the J end by 5 bases, with 13 bases between. CDR1 and CDR2 (germline): MNHEY, SMNVEV (reference sequence). The rearrangement joins TRBV27 to TRBJ1-1; D perhaps matches TRBD1 (6 bases). This sequence was found in a woman in her 40s with acute COVID-19. Sequencing was carried out using PBMCs or T cells enriched from blood (not recorded which). The CDR3 nucleotides read TGTGCCAGCAGTTTATCCCTGACAGGTAGGACTGAAGCTTTCTTT. The encoded protein is CASSLSLTGRTEAFF.